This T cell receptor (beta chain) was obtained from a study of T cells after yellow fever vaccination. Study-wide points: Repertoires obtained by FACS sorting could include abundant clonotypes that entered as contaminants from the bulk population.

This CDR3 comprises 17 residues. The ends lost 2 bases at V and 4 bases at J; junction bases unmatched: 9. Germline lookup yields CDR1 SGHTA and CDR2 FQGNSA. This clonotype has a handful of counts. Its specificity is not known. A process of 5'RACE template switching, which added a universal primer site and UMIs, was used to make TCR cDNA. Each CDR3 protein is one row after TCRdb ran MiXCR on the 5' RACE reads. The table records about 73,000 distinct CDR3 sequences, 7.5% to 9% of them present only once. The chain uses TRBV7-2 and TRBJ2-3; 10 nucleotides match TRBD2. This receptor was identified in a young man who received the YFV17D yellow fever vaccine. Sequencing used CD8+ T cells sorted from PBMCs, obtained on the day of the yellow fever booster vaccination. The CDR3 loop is CASSLSPSGSWSDTQYF. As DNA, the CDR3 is TGTGCCAGCAGCTTAAGTCCTAGCGGGAGTTGGTCAGATACGCAGTATTTT.